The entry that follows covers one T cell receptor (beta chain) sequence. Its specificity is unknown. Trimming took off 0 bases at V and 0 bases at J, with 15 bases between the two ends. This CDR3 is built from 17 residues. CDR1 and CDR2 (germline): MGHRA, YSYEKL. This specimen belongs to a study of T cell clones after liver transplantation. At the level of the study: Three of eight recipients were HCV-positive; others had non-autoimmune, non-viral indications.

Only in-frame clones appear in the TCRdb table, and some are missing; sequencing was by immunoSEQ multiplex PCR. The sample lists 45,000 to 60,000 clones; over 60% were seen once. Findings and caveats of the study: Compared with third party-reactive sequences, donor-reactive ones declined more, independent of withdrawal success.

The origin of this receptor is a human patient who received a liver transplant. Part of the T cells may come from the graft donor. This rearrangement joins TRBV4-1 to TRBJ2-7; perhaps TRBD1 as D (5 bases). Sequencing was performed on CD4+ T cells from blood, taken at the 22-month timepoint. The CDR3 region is CASSQDQIRVTSYEQYF. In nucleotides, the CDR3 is TGCGCCAGCAGCCAAGACCAAATCAGGGTTACCTCCTACGAGCAGTACTTC.